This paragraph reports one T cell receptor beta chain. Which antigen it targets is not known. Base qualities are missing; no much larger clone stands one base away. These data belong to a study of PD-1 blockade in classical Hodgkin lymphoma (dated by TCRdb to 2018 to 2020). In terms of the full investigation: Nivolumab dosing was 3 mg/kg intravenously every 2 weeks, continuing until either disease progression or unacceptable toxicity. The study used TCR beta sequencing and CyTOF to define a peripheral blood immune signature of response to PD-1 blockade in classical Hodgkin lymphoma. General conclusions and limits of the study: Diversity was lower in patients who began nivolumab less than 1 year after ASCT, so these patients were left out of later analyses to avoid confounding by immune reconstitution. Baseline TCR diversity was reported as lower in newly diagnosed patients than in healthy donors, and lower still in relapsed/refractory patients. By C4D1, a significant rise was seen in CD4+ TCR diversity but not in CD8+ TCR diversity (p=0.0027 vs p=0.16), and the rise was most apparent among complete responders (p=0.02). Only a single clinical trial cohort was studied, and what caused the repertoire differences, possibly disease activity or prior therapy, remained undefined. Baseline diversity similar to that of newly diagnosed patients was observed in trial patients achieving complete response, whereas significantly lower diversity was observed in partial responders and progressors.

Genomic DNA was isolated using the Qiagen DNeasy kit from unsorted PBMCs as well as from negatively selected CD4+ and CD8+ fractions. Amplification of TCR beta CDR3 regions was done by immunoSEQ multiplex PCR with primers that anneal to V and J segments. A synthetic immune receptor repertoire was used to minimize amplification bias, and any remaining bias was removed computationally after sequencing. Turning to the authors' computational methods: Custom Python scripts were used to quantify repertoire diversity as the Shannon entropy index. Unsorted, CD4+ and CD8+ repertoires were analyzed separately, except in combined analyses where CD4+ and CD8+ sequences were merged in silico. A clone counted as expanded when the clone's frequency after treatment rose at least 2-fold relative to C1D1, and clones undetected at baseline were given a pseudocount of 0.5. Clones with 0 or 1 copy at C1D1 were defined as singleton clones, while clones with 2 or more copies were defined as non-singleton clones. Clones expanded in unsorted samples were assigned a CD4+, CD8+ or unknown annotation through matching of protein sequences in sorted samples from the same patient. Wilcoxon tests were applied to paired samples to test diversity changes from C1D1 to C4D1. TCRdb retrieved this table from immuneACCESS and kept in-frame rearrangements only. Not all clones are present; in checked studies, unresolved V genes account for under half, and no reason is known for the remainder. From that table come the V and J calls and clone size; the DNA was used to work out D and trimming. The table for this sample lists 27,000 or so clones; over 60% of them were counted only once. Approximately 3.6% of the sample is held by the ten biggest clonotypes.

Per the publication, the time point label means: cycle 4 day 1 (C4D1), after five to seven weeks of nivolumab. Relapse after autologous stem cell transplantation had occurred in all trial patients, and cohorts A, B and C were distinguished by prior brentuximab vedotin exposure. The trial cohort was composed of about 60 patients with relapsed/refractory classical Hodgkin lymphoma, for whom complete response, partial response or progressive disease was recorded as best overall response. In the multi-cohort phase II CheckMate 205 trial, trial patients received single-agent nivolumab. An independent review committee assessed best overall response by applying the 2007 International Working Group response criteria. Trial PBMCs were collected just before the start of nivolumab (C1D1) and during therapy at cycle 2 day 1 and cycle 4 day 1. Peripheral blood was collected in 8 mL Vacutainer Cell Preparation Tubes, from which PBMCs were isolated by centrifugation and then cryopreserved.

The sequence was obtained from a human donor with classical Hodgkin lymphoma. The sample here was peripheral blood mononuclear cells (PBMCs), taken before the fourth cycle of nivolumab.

In nucleotides, the sequence is TGTGCCTGGAGTGCCTACCCATCTGAAGCTTTCTTT. Its protein reads: CAWSAYPSEAFF. Recombination connected TRBV30 to TRBJ1-1, with the D gene not clear enough to name. The CDR3 contains 12 residues, cysteine and phenylalanine counted. The retained sequence is limited to the CDR3, 36 bases, with the frame set at the first base. Per the germline V gene (reference sequence), GTSNPN is the CDR1 and SVGIG is the CDR2. Trimming costs V 1 base and J 6 bases, and their ends lie 9 bases apart.